This record concerns one T cell receptor (beta chain) sequence. This sample is part of a study of tumor-infiltrating lymphocytes in glioblastoma multiforme. The CDR3 is made up of 14 amino acids. Germline V gene sequence: CDR1 SGHAT, CDR2 FQDESV (reference sequence). V was shortened by 7 bases and J by 5 bases, with 15 bases between the two germline ends. TCRB libraries came from RNA via three nested multiplex PCR rounds. These TCRB libraries lack any described unique molecular identifiers. One entry per CDR3 protein results from TCRdb running MiXCR on the multiplex PCR reads. The data hold approximately 14,000 distinct CDR3 sequences, with about 67% observed a single time.

The TCR sequence derives from a male donor with glioblastoma. The rearrangement links TRBV11-1 to TRBJ2-1; D uncertain. Sequenced input: brain tumor tissue. This chain's CDR3 is CASKREQYDNEQFF. The CDR3 nucleotides read TGTGCCAGCAAGCGAGAACAGTACGACAATGAGCAGTTCTTC.